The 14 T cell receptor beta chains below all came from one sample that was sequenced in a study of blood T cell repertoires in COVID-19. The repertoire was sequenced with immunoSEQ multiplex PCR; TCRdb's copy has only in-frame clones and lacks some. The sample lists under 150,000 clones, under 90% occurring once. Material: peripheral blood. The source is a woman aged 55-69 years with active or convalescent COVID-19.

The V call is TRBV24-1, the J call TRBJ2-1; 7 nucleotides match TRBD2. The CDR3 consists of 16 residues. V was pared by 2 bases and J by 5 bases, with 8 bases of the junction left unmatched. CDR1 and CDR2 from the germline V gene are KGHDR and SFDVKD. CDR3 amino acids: CATSDSAGSVNNEQFF. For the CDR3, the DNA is TGTGCCACCAGTGATTCAGCGGGGTCGGTTAACAATGAGCAGTTCTTC.

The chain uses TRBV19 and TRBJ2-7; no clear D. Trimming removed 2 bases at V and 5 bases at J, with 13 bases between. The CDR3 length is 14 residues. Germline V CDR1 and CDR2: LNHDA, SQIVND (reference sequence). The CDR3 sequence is CASSIHQVSNEQYF. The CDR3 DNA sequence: TGTGCCAGTAGTATACACCAGGTTTCCAACGAGCAGTACTTC.

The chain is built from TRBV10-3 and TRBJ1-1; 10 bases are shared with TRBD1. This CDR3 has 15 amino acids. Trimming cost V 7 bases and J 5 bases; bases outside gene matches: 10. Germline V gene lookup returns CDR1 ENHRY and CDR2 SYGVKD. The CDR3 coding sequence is TGTGCCATCAAGATTGACAGGGGGCGTAGGACTGAAGCTTTCTTT. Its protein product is CAIKIDRGRRTEAFF.

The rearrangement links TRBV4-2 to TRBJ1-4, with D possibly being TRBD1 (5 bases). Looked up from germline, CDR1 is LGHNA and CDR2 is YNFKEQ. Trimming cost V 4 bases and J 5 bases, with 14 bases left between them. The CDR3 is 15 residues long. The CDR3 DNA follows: TGTGCCAGCAGCCTCAGCAAGGGGTTCAATGAAAAACTGTTTTTT. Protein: CASSLSKGFNEKLFF.

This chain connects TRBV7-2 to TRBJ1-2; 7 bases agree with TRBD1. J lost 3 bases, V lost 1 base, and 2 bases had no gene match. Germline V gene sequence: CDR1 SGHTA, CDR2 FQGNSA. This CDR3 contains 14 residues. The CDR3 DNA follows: TGTGCCAGCAGCTTAGATACAGGGGACTATGGCTACACCTTC. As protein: CASSLDTGDYGYTF.

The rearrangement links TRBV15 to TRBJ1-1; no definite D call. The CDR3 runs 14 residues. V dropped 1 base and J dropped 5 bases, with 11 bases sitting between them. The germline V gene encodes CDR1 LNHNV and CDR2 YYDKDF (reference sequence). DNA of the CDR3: TGTGCCACCAGCAGAGTACGGGGATATACTGAAGCTTTCTTT. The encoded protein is CATSRVRGYTEAFF.

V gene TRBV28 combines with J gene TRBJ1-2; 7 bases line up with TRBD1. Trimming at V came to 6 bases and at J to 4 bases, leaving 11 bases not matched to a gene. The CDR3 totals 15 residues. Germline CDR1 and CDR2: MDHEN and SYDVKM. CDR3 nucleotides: TGTGCCAGCAGAATCCAGACAGGGCGGGGCTATGGCTACACCTTC. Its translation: CASRIQTGRGYGYTF.

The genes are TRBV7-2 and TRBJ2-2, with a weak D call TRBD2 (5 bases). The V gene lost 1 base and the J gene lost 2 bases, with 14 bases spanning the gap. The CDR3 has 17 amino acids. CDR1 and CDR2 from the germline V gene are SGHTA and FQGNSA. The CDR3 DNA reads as TGTGCCAGCAGCTTAGAAGGACTTTTGGCCAACACCGGGGAGCTGTTTTTT. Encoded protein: CASSLEGLLANTGELFF. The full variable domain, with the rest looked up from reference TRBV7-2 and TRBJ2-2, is GAGVSQSPSNKVTEKGKDVELRCDPISGHTALYWYRQSLGQGLEFLIYFQGNSAPDKSGLPSDRFSAERTGGSVSTLTIQRTQQEDSAVYLCASSLEGLLANTGELFFGEGSRLTVL.

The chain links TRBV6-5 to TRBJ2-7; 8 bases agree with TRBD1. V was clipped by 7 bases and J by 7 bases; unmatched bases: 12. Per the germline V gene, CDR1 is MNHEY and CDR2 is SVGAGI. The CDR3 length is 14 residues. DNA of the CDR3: TGTGCCAGCAAAAGACCGGGACAGGCTACGGAGCAGTACTTC. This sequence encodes CASKRPGQATEQYF.

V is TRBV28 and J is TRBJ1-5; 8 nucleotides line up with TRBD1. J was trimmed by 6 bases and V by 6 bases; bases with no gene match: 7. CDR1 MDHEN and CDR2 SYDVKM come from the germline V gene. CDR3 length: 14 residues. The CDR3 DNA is TGTGCCAGCAGGCCGCAGGGGGCTGCTCAGCCCCAGCATTTT. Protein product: CASRPQGAAQPQHF.

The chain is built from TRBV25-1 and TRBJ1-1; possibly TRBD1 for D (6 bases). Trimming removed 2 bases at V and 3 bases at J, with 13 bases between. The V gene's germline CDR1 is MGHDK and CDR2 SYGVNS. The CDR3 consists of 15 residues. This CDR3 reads CASSEMTGGYTEAFF. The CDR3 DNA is TGTGCCAGCAGTGAAATGACGGGGGGCTACACTGAAGCTTTCTTT.

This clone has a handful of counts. The CDR3 nucleotides read TGTGCCAGCAACGTCGGACAACAGAACACTGAAGCTTTCTTT. Its translation is CASNVGQQNTEAFF. This chain connects TRBV6-5 to TRBJ1-1; possibly TRBD1 for D (5 bases). This CDR3 is 14 amino acids long. Germline CDR1 reads MNHEY; CDR2 reads SVGAGI. Trimming pared 7 bases from V and 1 base from J, leaving 13 bases between.

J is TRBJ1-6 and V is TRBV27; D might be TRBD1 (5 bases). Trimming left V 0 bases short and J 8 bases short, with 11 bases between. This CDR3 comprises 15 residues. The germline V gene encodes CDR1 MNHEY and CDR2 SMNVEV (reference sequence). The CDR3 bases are TGTGCCAGCAGTTTATCGGGCAGGGCGGATTCACCCCTCCACTTT. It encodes CASSLSGRADSPLHF.

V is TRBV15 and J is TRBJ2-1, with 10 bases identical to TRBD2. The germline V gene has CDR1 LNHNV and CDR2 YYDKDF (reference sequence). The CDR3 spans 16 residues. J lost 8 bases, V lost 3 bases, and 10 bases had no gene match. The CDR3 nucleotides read TGTGCCACCAGCAGGACTAGCGGGTCTTACCGCGATGAGCAGTTCTTC. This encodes CATSRTSGSYRDEQFF.